These T cell receptor beta chains were read from a single sample in a study of Graves' ophthalmopathy and Graves' hyperthyroidism. TCRdb analysed the multiplex PCR reads with MiXCR anew, one entry per CDR3 protein. The data contain approximately 210,000 distinct CDR3 sequences, 25% to 35% of them singletons. The sample comprised peripheral blood. The origin of the receptors is a man aged 45-65 years with Graves' ophthalmopathy. The CDR3 runs from the conserved cysteine through the conserved F or W. A D gene is named only where the DNA matches it firmly. Size values are once, few and many counts, or a class for expanded clones, and some rows have none.

many,TRBJ2-4,TRBV19,.,CASMTGAWAKNIQYF,TGTGCCAGTATGACGGGGGCTTGGGCCAAAAACATTCAGTACTTC
once,TRBJ2-4,TRBV12-3/TRBV12-4,TRBD1,CASSSRTGGVKNIQYF,TGTGCCAGCAGTTCCAGGACAGGGGGCGTCAAAAACATTCAGTACTTC
many,TRBJ1-2,TRBV7-9,TRBD1,CASSPDRGYGYTF,TGTGCCAGCAGCCCGGACAGGGGCTATGGCTACACCTTC
many,TRBJ1-5,TRBV28,TRBD1,CASSTLVGQGAMQPQHF,TGTGCCAGCAGTACGTTAGTAGGACAGGGGGCTATGCAGCCCCAGCATTTT
.,TRBJ2-5,TRBV12-3/TRBV12-4,.,CASSKQGIETQYF,TGTGCCAGCAGTAAGCAGGGTATAGAGACCCAGTACTTC
.,TRBJ2-7,TRBV6-4,TRBD2,CASRTSGINPSYEQYF,TGTGCCAGCAGGACTAGCGGTATCAACCCCTCCTACGAGCAGTACTTC
many,TRBJ2-5,TRBV5-1,TRBD2,CASSPALAGQQETQYF,TGCGCCAGCAGCCCTGCCCTAGCGGGACAGCAAGAGACCCAGTACTTC
.,TRBJ2-2,TRBV12-3/TRBV12-4,.,CASSFSGPPTGELFF,TGTGCCAGCAGTTTTTCAGGGCCCCCAACCGGGGAGCTGTTTTTT
few,TRBJ2-5,TRBV27,TRBD1,CASTRQGRQTQYF,TGTGCCAGCACGCGACAGGGGAGACAGACCCAGTACTTC
many,TRBJ2-2,TRBV19,TRBD2,CASTLLAGGFKNTGELFF,TGTGCCAGTACTTTACTAGCGGGAGGATTCAAAAACACCGGGGAGCTGTTTTTT
many,TRBJ1-5,TRBV6-1,TRBD1,CASSEAGGTGFFGNQPQHF,TGTGCCAGCAGTGAAGCCGGCGGGACAGGGTTCTTTGGCAATCAGCCCCAGCATTTT
.,TRBJ1-1,TRBV6-5,TRBD1,CASSIDRGSTSTEAFF,TGTGCCAGCAGTATCGACAGGGGAAGTACAAGTACTGAAGCTTTCTTT
many,TRBJ2-5,TRBV28,.,CASRRTETQYF,TGTGCCAGCAGAAGAACAGAGACCCAGTACTTC
many,TRBJ2-7,TRBV5-8,TRBD1,CASSSGGASYEQYF,TGTGCCAGCAGCTCAGGGGGCGCTTCCTACGAGCAGTACTTC
.,TRBJ2-4,TRBV27,.,CASSSQEQGDIQYF,TGTGCCAGCAGTTCCCAGGAGCAAGGAGACATTCAGTACTTC
.,TRBJ2-7,TRBV6-1,TRBD2,CASSEIPSGGTYEQYF,TGTGCCAGCAGTGAAATCCCTAGCGGGGGAACCTACGAGCAGTACTTC
many,TRBJ2-7,TRBV5-6,.,CASRSGRYEQYF,TGTGCCAGCAGATCCGGGAGATACGAGCAGTACTTC
few,TRBJ1-1,TRBV6-1,.,CASKRASGGRSEAFF,TGTGCCAGCAAGAGGGCGTCGGGGGGACGGAGTGAAGCTTTCTTT
many,TRBJ2-5,TRBV6-1,TRBD1,CASSAQGAGETQYF,TGTGCCAGCAGTGCCCAGGGGGCAGGAGAGACCCAGTACTTC
many,TRBJ1-1,TRBV12-3/TRBV12-4,.,CASSLRRVNTEAFF,TGTGCCAGCAGTTTAAGGAGGGTGAACACTGAAGCTTTCTTT
few,TRBJ1-2,TRBV6-1,.,CASSERTANYGYTF,TGTGCCAGCAGTGAAAGGACTGCTAACTATGGCTACACCTTC